Given below is one T cell receptor beta chain in context. The data originate from a study of blood T cell repertoires in COVID-19. The overall study: Donors in the United States, Italy and Spain gave samples during acute or convalescent COVID-19. In each case, the material was cDNA or gDNA derived from T cells, B-cell-depleted T cells, or PBMCs.

Germline CDR1 and CDR2: MRHNA and SNTAGT. J was trimmed by 1 base and V by 5 bases; bases with no gene match: 9. CDR3 length equals 16 residues. Authors' data handling: Reference gene primer amplification in the assay estimated nucleated cell counts. Measured with immunoSEQ multiplex PCR; TCRdb has only the in-frame clones, and not every one. The V and J calls and clone size were taken over from that table, and D and trimming were inferred from the DNA. The sample consists of around 270,000 clones, around 90% of them appearing once. The receptor was derived from a man between 60 and 70 years old who had recovered from COVID-19. The sample comprised peripheral blood. The gene calls are TRBV6-4 and TRBJ2-5; TRBD1 matches 8 bases. The CDR3 protein is CASSLPRDRSQETQYF. The CDR3 coding sequence is TGTGCCAGCAGTTTACCCAGGGACAGGAGCCAAGAGACCCAGTACTTC.